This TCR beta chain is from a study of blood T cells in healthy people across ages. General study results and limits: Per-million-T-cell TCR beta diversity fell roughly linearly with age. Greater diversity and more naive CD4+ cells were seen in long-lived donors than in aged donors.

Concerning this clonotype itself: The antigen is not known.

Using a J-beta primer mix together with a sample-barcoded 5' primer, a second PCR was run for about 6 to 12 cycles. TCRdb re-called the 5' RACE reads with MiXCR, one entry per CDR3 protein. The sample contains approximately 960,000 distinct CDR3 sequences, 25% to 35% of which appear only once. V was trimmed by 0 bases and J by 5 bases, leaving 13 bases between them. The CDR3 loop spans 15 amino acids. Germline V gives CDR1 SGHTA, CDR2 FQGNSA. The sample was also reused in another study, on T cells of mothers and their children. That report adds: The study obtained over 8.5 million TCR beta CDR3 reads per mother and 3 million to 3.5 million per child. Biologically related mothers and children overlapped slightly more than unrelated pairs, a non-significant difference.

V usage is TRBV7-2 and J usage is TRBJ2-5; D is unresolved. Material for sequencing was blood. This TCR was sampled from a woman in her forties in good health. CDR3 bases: TGTGCCAGCAGCTTAGCGCCTTCCCGTGGGGAGACCCAGTACTTC. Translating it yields CASSLAPSRGETQYF.